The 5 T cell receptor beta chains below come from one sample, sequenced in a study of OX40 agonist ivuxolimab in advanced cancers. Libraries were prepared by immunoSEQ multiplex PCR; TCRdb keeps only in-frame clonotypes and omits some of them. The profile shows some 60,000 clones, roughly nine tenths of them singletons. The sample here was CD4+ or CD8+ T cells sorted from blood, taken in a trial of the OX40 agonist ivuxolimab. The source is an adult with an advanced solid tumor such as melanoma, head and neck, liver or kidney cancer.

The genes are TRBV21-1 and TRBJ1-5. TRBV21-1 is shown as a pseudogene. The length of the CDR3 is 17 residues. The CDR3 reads CASSKIGGTRSNQPQHF. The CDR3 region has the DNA TGTGCCAGCAGCAAAATTGGGGGGACGAGATCCAATCAGCCCCAGCATTTT.

CDR3 in amino acids: CASSFSGTYYEQYF. DNA of the CDR3: TGTGCCAGCAGCTTTTCCGGGACCTACTACGAGCAGTACTTC. This rearrangement joins TRBV7-9 to TRBJ2-7; D is possibly TRBD1 or TRBD2 (5 bases each). V was shortened by 3 bases and J by 3 bases, with 12 bases between the two germline ends. The germline V gene has CDR1 SEHNR and CDR2 FQNEAQ (reference sequence). This CDR3 spans 14 amino acids.

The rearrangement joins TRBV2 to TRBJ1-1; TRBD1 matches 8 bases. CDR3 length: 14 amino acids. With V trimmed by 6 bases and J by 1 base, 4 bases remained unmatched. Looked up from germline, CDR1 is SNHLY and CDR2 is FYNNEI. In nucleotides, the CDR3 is TGTGCCAGCAGACAGACAGGGGCGAACACTGAAGCTTTCTTT. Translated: CASRQTGANTEAFF.

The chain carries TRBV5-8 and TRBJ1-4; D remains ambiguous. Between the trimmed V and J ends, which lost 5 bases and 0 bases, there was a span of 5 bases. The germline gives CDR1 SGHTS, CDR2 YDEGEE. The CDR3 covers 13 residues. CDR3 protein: CASRRATNEKLFF. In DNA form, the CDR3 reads TGTGCCAGCAGAAGAGCAACTAATGAAAAACTGTTTTTT.

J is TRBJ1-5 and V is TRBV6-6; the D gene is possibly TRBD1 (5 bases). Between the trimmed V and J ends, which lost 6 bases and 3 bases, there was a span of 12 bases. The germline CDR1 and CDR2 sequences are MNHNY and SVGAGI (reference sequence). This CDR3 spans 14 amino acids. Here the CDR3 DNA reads TGTGCCAGCAGCCGAGGACAAACCAATCAGCCCCAGCATTTT. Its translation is CASSRGQTNQPQHF.